This passage covers 12 T cell receptor beta chains from one sample sequenced in a study of blood T cell repertoires in COVID-19. Data came from immunoSEQ multiplex PCR; TCRdb stores just in-frame clones and leaves some out. The repertoire holds 390,000 or so clones, with around 87% as singletons. The specimen was peripheral blood. The receptors shown here come from a woman aged 25 to 45 with COVID-19, enrolled during active disease.

The chain joins TRBV2 to TRBJ2-1; possibly TRBD1 for D (5 bases). Trimming left V 0 bases short and J 15 bases short, with 15 bases between. This CDR3 comprises 13 residues. Germline V gives CDR1 SNHLY, CDR2 FYNNEI. The CDR3 spells CASSEAGQGSLFF. CDR3 DNA: TGTGCCAGCAGTGAAGCGGGGCAGGGCTCCCTGTTCTTC.

This clone was counted only a few times. The chain combines TRBV18 with TRBJ1-1; the D is unclear. The germline V gene encodes CDR1 KGHSH and CDR2 LQKENI. The ends were cut back, 5 bases at V and 1 base at J, with 8 bases in the middle. The CDR3 length is 13 residues. CDR3 sequence reads: CASSSRQNTEAFF. The CDR3 DNA sequence: TGTGCCAGCTCAAGCAGACAGAACACTGAAGCTTTCTTT.

The J gene is TRBJ2-1, the V gene TRBV28, with 14 nucleotides matching TRBD2. V was clipped by 5 bases and J by 9 bases; unmatched bases: 15. CDR3 size: 18 residues. Germline-derived CDR1 and CDR2 are MDHEN and SYDVKM. Here the CDR3 reads CASSPGTSGRGPSVEQFF. In DNA, the CDR3 is TGTGCCAGCAGTCCCGGGACTAGCGGGAGAGGCCCCTCCGTTGAGCAGTTCTTC.

The chain has TRBV18 and TRBJ1-4, with TRBD1 matching over 7 bases. Trimming took 6 bases from V and 6 from J; bases not matched to a gene: 4. The CDR3 extends over 13 amino acids. CDR1 is KGHSH, CDR2 LQKENI, per germline. The CDR3 DNA reads as TGTGCCAGCTCTCAAGGGACAGATGAAAAACTGTTTTTT. Protein: CASSQGTDEKLFF.

V usage is TRBV7-9 and J usage is TRBJ2-3; weak D call: TRBD2 (6 bases). The germline gives CDR1 SEHNR, CDR2 FQNEAQ (reference sequence). CDR3 length: 16 residues. Trimming took 5 bases from V and 0 from J, leaving 15 bases between them. This CDR3 is CASSPPGTRSTDTQYF. CDR3 sequence (DNA): TGTGCCAGCAGCCCGCCCGGGACTCGTAGCACAGATACGCAGTATTTT.

Only a few counts were recorded for this clone. V gene TRBV4-1 combines with J gene TRBJ2-7; 16 nucleotides match TRBD2. The V gene's germline CDR1 is MGHRA and CDR2 YSYEKL. The junction had 8 bases not matched to a gene; V was cut back by 1 base and J by 2 bases. This CDR3 is built from 19 residues. The CDR3 DNA reads TGCGCCAGCAGCCAAGGAGGGGTAGGGACTAGCGGGAGGGCCTACGAGCAGTACTTC. It yields the protein CASSQGGVGTSGRAYEQYF.

The chain employs TRBV15 and TRBJ2-7; possible D gene TRBD2, 6 bases. Per germline, CDR1 LNHNV and CDR2 YYDKDF (reference sequence). Trimming cost V 8 bases and J 1 base, with 18 bases left between them. The CDR3 spans 15 residues. CDR3 bases: TGTGCCACCGCTGGGCGGGCTAGCGCGTCCTACGAGCAGTACTTC. Residues: CATAGRASASYEQYF.

This rearrangement joins TRBV6-5 to TRBJ2-7, with a weak D call TRBD1 (6 bases). Germline values: CDR1 MNHEY, CDR2 SVGAGI. This CDR3 spans 12 amino acids. V was shortened by 6 bases and J by 3 bases, with 9 bases between the two germline ends. DNA of the CDR3: TGTGCCAGCAGATTACAGGGCTACGAGCAGTACTTC. This codes for CASRLQGYEQYF.

The chain has TRBV19 and TRBJ2-1, with D maybe TRBD2 (5 bases). Trimming removed 9 bases from V and 2 bases from J, with 17 bases in between. The CDR3 has 15 amino acids. Germline V gene sequence: CDR1 LNHDA, CDR2 SQIVND (reference sequence). CDR3 protein: CASDRNGSPYNEQFF. The CDR3 DNA sequence: TGTGCCAGCGATCGTAATGGGAGTCCCTACAATGAGCAGTTCTTC.

A single count supports this clone. The V call is TRBV5-1, the J call TRBJ2-5; TRBD2 matches at 13 bases. The CDR3 consists of 15 residues. The germline V gene encodes CDR1 SGHRS and CDR2 YFSETQ. The V segment lost 0 bases and the J segment 4 bases; nucleotides outside the gene matches: 0. The CDR3 sequence: CASSLGTSGGETQYF. CDR3 nucleotides: TGCGCCAGCAGCTTGGGGACTAGCGGGGGAGAGACCCAGTACTTC.

This chain connects TRBV7-6 to TRBJ2-2, with D possibly being TRBD1 (6 bases). Germline assignment: CDR1 SGHVS and CDR2 FNYEAQ. CDR3 length: 15 amino acids. V gave up 1 base and J gave up 6 bases, with 12 bases separating them. This CDR3 is CASSLGQGTAGELFF. CDR3 nucleotides: TGTGCCAGCAGCTTAGGGCAGGGGACCGCCGGGGAGCTGTTTTTT.

The rearrangement links TRBV27 to TRBJ1-5, with D possibly TRBD1 on 5 matching bases. The V end was cut by 5 bases, the J end by 0 bases, with 14 bases between. The CDR3 loop spans 16 amino acids. Per germline, CDR1 MNHEY and CDR2 SMNVEV (reference sequence). The CDR3 loop reads CASSPRRGNSNQPQHF. In nucleotides, the CDR3 is TGTGCCAGCAGTCCTCGGCGGGGGAATAGCAATCAGCCCCAGCATTTT.